This TCR beta chain was found in a study of Graves' ophthalmopathy and Graves' hyperthyroidism. The authors amplified TCR beta CDR3 regions, and they did so from RNA transcripts for repertoire sequencing. First-round RT-PCR employed HTBI primers, with a second-round multiplex PCR after it. Each CDR3 protein is one row after TCRdb ran MiXCR on the multiplex PCR reads. The sample yields 300,000 to 400,000 distinct CDR3 sequences, under 20% seen once. The germline CDR1 and CDR2 sequences are GTSNPN and SVGIG (reference sequence). The J segment lost 3 bases and the V segment lost 3 bases, leaving 5 bases of the junction unmatched. The CDR3 totals 14 residues. Patients were left out if they had other autoimmune diseases, uncontrolled infections, pregnancy or lactation. Study-level points and caveats: In blood, most expanded thyroid clonotypes above 0.001 frequency were also detected.

This clonotype occurred many times. Its antigen is not known. The sequence was collected from an adult man with Graves' ophthalmopathy. The sample was peripheral blood. The chain uses TRBV30 and TRBJ2-7; 10 bases are a match to TRBD1. DNA for the CDR3: TGTGCCTGGAGCAGGACAGGGGGTATCTACGAGCAGTACTTC. Translated, it gives CAWSRTGGIYEQYF.